The 27 T cell receptor beta chains presented below share a single source sample, sequenced in a study of blood T cell repertoires in COVID-19. Assay used: immunoSEQ multiplex PCR; TCRdb lists only in-frame clones, some missing. The table records 64,000 or so clones, 82% of them present only once. Material for sequencing was peripheral blood. The receptors derive from a human donor in a cohort sampled during active COVID-19.

The gene calls are TRBV10-1 and TRBJ2-7; the match to TRBD1 covers 10 bases. V shed 1 base, J shed 0 bases, and the junction held 3 bases outside the gene matches. This CDR3 has 16 residues. Germline V gene sequence: CDR1 WNHNN, CDR2 SYGVQD (reference sequence). The CDR3 here is CASSEFRTGGSYEQYF. Written as DNA, the CDR3 is TGCGCCAGCAGTGAGTTCAGGACAGGGGGCTCCTACGAGCAGTACTTC.

V is TRBV2 and J is TRBJ1-1; D not resolved. The CDR3 is 13 amino acids. The germline V and J ends were trimmed by 8 bases and 6 bases, with 16 bases remaining between them. Germline lookup yields CDR1 SNHLY and CDR2 FYNNEI. This CDR3 is CASSWRERSEAFF. CDR3 DNA: TGTGCCAGCTCCTGGCGGGAGCGTTCTGAAGCTTTCTTT. The variable domain in full, with the rest retrieved from reference TRBV2 and TRBJ1-1, is EPEVTQTPSHQVTQMGQEVILRCVPISNHLYFYWYRQILGQKVEFLVSFYNNEISEKSEIFDDQFSVERPDGSNFTLKIRSTKLEDSAMYFCASSWRERSEAFFGQGTRLTVV.

This chain uses TRBV12-5 with TRBJ2-3; 14 nucleotides agree with TRBD2. Germline lookup yields CDR1 LGHNT and CDR2 FRNRAP. V lost 0 bases and J lost 2; bases outside the gene matches: 4. This CDR3 comprises 18 residues. CDR3 protein: CASGLVWTSGGSTDTQYF. In DNA form, the CDR3 reads TGTGCTAGTGGTTTGGTCTGGACTAGCGGGGGGTCCACAGATACGCAGTATTTT. Full variable domain (missing parts from reference TRBV12-5 and TRBJ2-3): DARVTQTPRHKVTEMGQEVTMRCQPILGHNTVFWYRQTMMQGLELLAYFRNRAPLDDSGMPKDRFSAEMPDATLATLKIQPSEPRDSAVYFCASGLVWTSGGSTDTQYFGPGTRLTVL.

V usage is TRBV30 and J usage is TRBJ1-3, with a weak D call TRBD1 (5 bases). Looked up from germline, CDR1 is GTSNPN and CDR2 is SVGIG (reference sequence). The CDR3 length is 15 residues. V was shortened by 0 bases and J by 0 bases, with 9 bases between the two germline ends. DNA of the CDR3: TGTGCCTGGAGTGTGGACACCTACTCTGGAAACACCATATATTTT. Protein product: CAWSVDTYSGNTIYF.

In nucleotides, the CDR3 is TGTGCCAGCAGTGACTCGGGACACCCCTACAATGAGCAGTTCTTC. Amino acids: CASSDSGHPYNEQFF. The V call is TRBV2, the J call TRBJ2-1; maybe TRBD1 (6 bases). V dropped 3 bases and J dropped 2 bases, with 11 bases sitting between them. The germline CDR1 and CDR2 sequences are SNHLY and FYNNEI. The CDR3 loop spans 15 amino acids.

This chain joins TRBV28 and TRBJ2-1; D is ambiguous. This CDR3 comprises 19 residues. With 2 bases removed from V and 0 bases from J, the gap between germline ends came to 20 bases. Germline V gene sequence: CDR1 MDHEN, CDR2 SYDVKM. This CDR3 reads CASSLGPGPLFSSYNEQFF. Here the CDR3 DNA reads TGTGCCAGCAGTTTAGGCCCGGGTCCCCTATTTAGCTCCTACAATGAGCAGTTCTTC. Combining the CDR3 with reference TRBV28 and TRBJ2-1 gives the whole variable domain DVKVTQSSRYLVKRTGEKVFLECVQDMDHENMFWYRQDPGLGLRLIYFSYDVKMKEKGDIPEGYSVSREKKERFSLILESASTNQTSMYLCASSLGPGPLFSSYNEQFFGPGTRLTVL.

This clone was seen more than once but under ten times. The chain employs TRBV19 and TRBJ1-6; weak D call: TRBD1 (6 bases). The CDR3 spans 15 residues. Trimming pared 6 bases from V and 9 bases from J, leaving 18 bases between. Germline CDR1 LNHDA, CDR2 SQIVND (reference sequence). The CDR3 region has the DNA TGTGCCAGTAGGATGACCGGGGGCGGGGGTTCACCCCTCCACTTT. Protein product: CASRMTGGGGSPLHF.

The chain uses TRBV4-2 and TRBJ1-6, with D tentatively TRBD1 (6 bases). V was shortened by 1 base and J by 10 bases, with 20 bases between the two germline ends. The CDR3 length is 17 residues. Germline assignment: CDR1 LGHNA and CDR2 YNFKEQ. CDR3 protein: CASSQVFRTELESPLHF. In DNA, the CDR3 is TGTGCCAGCAGCCAAGTGTTCAGGACAGAGTTAGAATCACCCCTCCACTTT.

The table lists this clone with a count of one. The genes are TRBV7-6 and TRBJ2-3; TRBD2 matches at 8 bases. CDR1 is SGHVS and CDR2 is FNYEAQ in the germline V gene. V was clipped by 5 bases and J by 3 bases; unmatched bases: 10. CDR3 length: 16 amino acids. CDR3 sequence (DNA): TGTGCCAGCAGCCTCCGGCCTGGCGGGAGGACAGATACGCAGTATTTT. This codes for CASSLRPGGRTDTQYF. Full variable domain (missing parts from reference TRBV7-6 and TRBJ2-3): GAGVSQSPRYKVTKRGQDVALRCDPISGHVSLYWYRQALGQGPEFLTYFNYEAQQDKSGLPNDRFSAERPEGSISTLTIQRTEQRDSAMYRCASSLRPGGRTDTQYFGPGTRLTVL.

This chain joins TRBV7-7 and TRBJ2-1; 7 positions agree with TRBD1. Germline values: CDR1 SSHAT, CDR2 FNYEAQ (reference sequence). The CDR3 is 17 amino acids. V gave up 5 bases and J gave up 2 bases; unmatched junction bases: 12. This chain's CDR3 is CASSKRQGPDAYNEQFF. The DNA of the CDR3 is TGTGCCAGCAGCAAACGACAGGGCCCCGACGCCTACAATGAGCAGTTCTTC. Full variable domain (remainder filled in from reference TRBV7-7 and TRBJ2-1): GAGVSQSPRYKVTKRGQDVTLRCDPISSHATLYWYQQALGQGPEFLTYFNYEAQPDKSGLPSDRFSAERPEGSISTLTIQRTEQRDSAMYRCASSKRQGPDAYNEQFFGPGTRLTVL.

This clone was counted a single time. The chain recombines TRBV19 with TRBJ1-2, with 12 positions matching TRBD1. The CDR3 consists of 16 residues. Germline V lookup: CDR1 LNHDA, CDR2 SQIVND (reference sequence). V trimming: 5 bases; J trimming: 5 bases; junction bases outside the gene matches: 9. The CDR3 nucleotides are TGTGCCAGTAGTGGGACAGGGGGCGCTTATCTGTATGGCTACACCTTC. Translated: CASSGTGGAYLYGYTF.

This clone was recorded a few times. The chain recombines TRBV7-2 with TRBJ2-7, with 12 nucleotides matching TRBD2. V dropped 4 bases and J dropped 9; count of bases not matched to a gene: 13. The CDR3 consists of 16 residues. From germline, CDR1 is SGHTA and CDR2 FQGNSA. CDR3 nucleotide sequence: TGTGCCAGCAGCTACCCTTTTCGACTAGCGGGGGAGCCGCAGTACGTC. It is translated as CASSYPFRLAGEPQYV.

The chain joins TRBV6-2 or TRBV6-3 to TRBJ2-7, with 12 bases matching TRBD2. Germline V CDR1 and CDR2: MNHEY, SVGEGT. The junction had 12 bases not matched to a gene; V was cut back by 2 bases and J by 7 bases. The CDR3 is 17 amino acids. CDR3: CASSYGRLAGGPEEQYF. As DNA, the CDR3 is TGTGCCAGCAGTTACGGGAGGCTAGCGGGGGGGCCAGAAGAGCAGTACTTC.

J is TRBJ1-1 and V is TRBV29-1; D gene uncertain. The CDR3 covers 14 residues. CDR1 is SQVTM and CDR2 is ANQGSEA in the germline V gene. Trimming removed 5 bases from V and 0 bases from J, with 13 bases in between. DNA of the CDR3: TGCAGCGTTTCAGCGAATCGCATGAACACTGAAGCTTTCTTT. As protein: CSVSANRMNTEAFF.

This chain uses TRBV6-5 with TRBJ2-7; 7 nucleotides line up with TRBD1. J was trimmed by 4 bases and V by 6 bases; bases with no gene match: 6. The CDR3 contains 13 residues. CDR1 and CDR2 from the germline V gene are MNHEY and SVGAGI. DNA for the CDR3: TGTGCCAGCAGCCGGGACAGTCAGTACGAGCAGTACGTC. Translated, it gives CASSRDSQYEQYV.

CDR3 region: CATSDLAAYGKETQYF. For the CDR3, the DNA is TGTGCCACCAGTGATCTTGCCGCGTACGGTAAAGAGACCCAGTACTTC. The chain joins TRBV24-1 to TRBJ2-5, with D hard to call. Deletions cut 3 bases from V and 3 bases from J, with 16 bases between. The CDR3 length is 16 residues. Germline-derived CDR1 and CDR2 are KGHDR and SFDVKD.

This clone has only a few counts. As DNA, the CDR3 is TGTGCCAGCAGCTTATCATCCCCTAGCGTGTTGTCCCTCCACTTT. Translating gives CASSLSSPSVLSLHF. V is TRBV7-9 and J is TRBJ1-6; D remains ambiguous. This CDR3 region has 15 residues. Germline loops: CDR1 SEHNR, CDR2 FQNEAQ (reference sequence). The V and J ends lost 2 bases and 14 bases respectively, with 19 bases between them.

The CDR3 DNA sequence: TGCGCCAGTCTCACAGGGGGCGGAGGAAAACTGTTTTTT. This sequence encodes CASLTGGGGKLFF. The V gene is TRBV10-2, the J gene TRBJ1-4; 9 bases agree with TRBD1. The V gene's germline CDR1 is WSHSY and CDR2 SAAADI. The CDR3 loop spans 13 amino acids. V was clipped by 9 bases and J by 10 bases; unmatched bases: 9.

The genes are TRBV25-1 and TRBJ2-7; 7 nucleotides agree with TRBD1. CDR3 length: 13 amino acids. V lost 10 bases and J lost 3; bases outside the gene matches: 9. Germline V gene sequence: CDR1 MGHDK, CDR2 SYGVNS. The chain's CDR3 is CANPDRRNYEQYF. CDR3 coding DNA: TGTGCCAACCCGGACAGGAGAAACTACGAGCAGTACTTC.

The chain couples TRBV9 to TRBJ1-1, with 7 bases matching TRBD1. The CDR3 has 14 amino acids. V lost 3 bases and J lost 0; bases outside the gene matches: 2. Germline assignment: CDR1 SGDLS and CDR2 YYNGEE. The CDR3 DNA is TGTGCCAGCAGCGCCGGGACAGTGAACACTGAAGCTTTCTTT. Its translation is CASSAGTVNTEAFF.

The chain couples TRBV6-1 to TRBJ2-7, with a tentative D call TRBD2 (6 bases). V was clipped by 0 bases and J by 2 bases, with 11 bases between them. Germline V gene sequence: CDR1 MNHNS, CDR2 SASEGT. The CDR3 is made up of 15 amino acids. CDR3 in DNA: TGTGCCAGCAGTGAAGCTCCAGGGAGGACCTACGAGCAGTACGTC. Its translation: CASSEAPGRTYEQYV.

This clone is a singleton in its sample. CDR3 DNA: TGCGCCAGCAGCTCCCCGGGACTAGCACGATACGAGCAGTACTTC. It yields the protein CASSSPGLARYEQYF. The chain recombines TRBV10-1 with TRBJ2-7; 9 nucleotides align to TRBD2. The CDR3 spans 15 residues. Trimming cost V 6 bases and J 4 bases; bases outside gene matches: 10. From germline, CDR1 is WNHNN and CDR2 SYGVQD (reference sequence).

The chain employs TRBV7-9 and TRBJ2-5, with 10 bases fitting TRBD2. Losses at the gene ends were 5 bases for V and 1 base for J; bases not matched to a gene: 4. CDR1 is SEHNR and CDR2 is FQNEAQ in the germline V gene (reference sequence). The CDR3 spans 15 residues. CDR3 amino acids: CASSKWTSGQETQYF. The DNA of the CDR3 is TGTGCCAGCAGCAAATGGACTAGCGGCCAAGAGACCCAGTACTTC. Looking up the rest from reference TRBV7-9 and TRBJ2-5 gives the full variable domain: DTGVSQNPRHKITKRGQNVTFRCDPISEHNRLYWYRQTLGQGPEFLTYFQNEAQLEKSRLLSDRFSAERPKGSFSTLEIQRTEQGDSAMYLCASSKWTSGQETQYFGPGTRLLVL.

The CDR3: CATRGTSGGASTDTQYF. DNA of the CDR3: TGTGCCACCCGAGGGACTAGCGGGGGGGCTTCCACAGATACGCAGTATTTT. The chain uses TRBV10-3 and TRBJ2-3; TRBD2 matches at 16 bases. After removal of 10 bases from V and 2 bases from J, the junction contained 9 bases not matched to a gene. The CDR3 covers 17 residues. Germline loops: CDR1 ENHRY, CDR2 SYGVKD.

This chain joins TRBV3-1 (or the pseudogene TRBV3-2) and TRBJ2-1, with TRBD2 matching 15 bases. V gave up 1 base and J gave up 7 bases; unmatched junction bases: 5. The germline CDR1 and CDR2 sequences are LGHDT and YNNKEL (reference sequence). The CDR3 has 17 amino acids. CDR3 DNA: TGTGCCAGCAGCCAAGGGACTAGCGGGGGGGCCAGGAATGAGCAGTTCTTC. Protein sequence: CASSQGTSGGARNEQFF.

The chain carries TRBV6-4 and TRBJ2-1; 10 bases agree with TRBD1. The CDR3 runs to 14 residues. Losses at the gene ends were 6 bases for V and 7 bases for J; bases not matched to a gene: 6. Germline V gene lookup returns CDR1 MRHNA and CDR2 SNTAGT. The CDR3 sequence: CASRKDRGGNEQFF. CDR3 in DNA: TGTGCCAGCAGGAAGGACAGGGGGGGGAATGAGCAGTTCTTC.

This sequence joins TRBV7-9 and TRBJ1-3; possibly TRBD1 for D (5 bases). CDR3 length: 13 residues. V dropped 5 bases and J dropped 9 bases, with 14 bases sitting between them. In germline, CDR1 is SEHNR, CDR2 FQNEAQ (reference sequence). The CDR3 protein is CASSHSGDGTIYF. The CDR3 DNA is TGTGCCAGCAGCCATTCGGGGGACGGCACCATATATTTT.